The next 13 T cell receptor beta chains were all read from a single sample in a study of blood T cell repertoires in COVID-19. Clones were sequenced by immunoSEQ multiplex PCR, and TCRdb holds only the in-frame ones, with some missing. The profile covers 56,000 or so clones, with about nine tenths appearing a single time and about 6% taken by the ten largest. The sequenced material came from peripheral blood. The receptors here all came from a man between 50 and 59 years old with active COVID-19.

This clone was seen only a few times. The chain is built from TRBV6-5 and TRBJ2-7; 7 bases align to TRBD1. Germline assignment: CDR1 MNHEY and CDR2 SVGAGI. Unmatched junction bases numbered 7, after V lost 5 bases and J lost 0 bases. The CDR3 is 15 residues long. The CDR3 spells CASSRGQWISYEQYF. Here the CDR3 DNA reads TGTGCCAGCAGTAGGGGACAGTGGATCTCCTACGAGCAGTACTTC.

The V gene is TRBV7-2, the J gene TRBJ1-5; D unresolved. The CDR3 is 16 amino acids. V shed 5 bases and J shed 3 bases, with 17 bases lying between them. Looked up from germline, CDR1 is SGHTA and CDR2 is FQGNSA. CDR3 in amino acids: CASSPGSLGANQPQHF. CDR3 nucleotides: TGTGCCAGCAGCCCCGGGTCCCTAGGCGCCAATCAGCCCCAGCATTTT.

The rearrangement uses TRBV7-2 and TRBJ2-5, with 8 positions matching TRBD2. V was clipped by 1 base and J by 2 bases; unmatched bases: 6. Germline-derived CDR1 and CDR2 are SGHTA and FQGNSA. The CDR3 has 16 residues. The CDR3 loop is CASSLGPASGQETQYF. Written as DNA, the CDR3 is TGTGCCAGCAGCTTAGGTCCGGCTAGCGGGCAAGAGACCCAGTACTTC.

Here the CDR3 DNA reads TGTGCCAGCAGCCAAGGTCTAGCGGGGGCCGGGGAGCTGTTTTTT. Translated: CASSQGLAGAGELFF. The chain combines TRBV3-1 (or the pseudogene TRBV3-2) with TRBJ2-2; the match to TRBD2 covers 10 bases. The CDR3 spans 15 residues. The V and J ends lost 1 base and 6 bases, in that order; junction bases with no gene match: 2. Germline V lookup: CDR1 LGHDT, CDR2 YNNKEL (reference sequence).

This chain links TRBV5-5 with TRBJ2-1; the match to TRBD1 covers 8 bases. This CDR3 is 13 amino acids long. J lost 9 bases, V lost 3 bases, and 5 bases had no gene match. Looked up from germline, CDR1 is SGHKS and CDR2 is YYEKEE (reference sequence). The DNA of the CDR3 is TGTGCCAGCAGCTCGGACAGGGCGGTTGAGCAGTTCTTC. Translating gives CASSSDRAVEQFF.

DNA for the CDR3: TGTGCCAGTAGTACCCCGATGAGAGAATCTGGGGCCAACGTCCTGACTTTC. Translating it yields CASSTPMRESGANVLTF. The chain has TRBV19 and TRBJ2-6; D gene ambiguous. This CDR3 is built from 17 residues. The germline V and J ends were trimmed by 4 bases and 1 base, with 14 bases remaining between them. Germline lookup yields CDR1 LNHDA and CDR2 SQIVND (reference sequence).

The chain couples TRBV2 to TRBJ1-5, with 8 bases fitting TRBD1. The CDR3 is 15 amino acids. The J segment lost 4 bases and the V segment lost 4 bases, leaving 6 bases of the junction unmatched. Germline-derived CDR1 and CDR2 are SNHLY and FYNNEI. The CDR3 DNA follows: TGTGCCAGCAGTGCCCCCGGGACAGGTAATCAGCCCCAGCATTTT. It encodes CASSAPGTGNQPQHF.

The chain has TRBV3-1 (or the pseudogene TRBV3-2) and TRBJ2-2; 7 nucleotides align to TRBD2. The CDR3 spans 13 residues. Trimming cost V 1 base and J 8 bases; bases outside gene matches: 1. CDR1 is LGHDT and CDR2 is YNNKEL in the germline V gene (reference sequence). The CDR3 DNA follows: TGTGCCAGCAGCCAAGGAGCGGGGGGGGAGCTGTTTTTT. Amino acids: CASSQGAGGELFF.

This chain links TRBV7-2 with TRBJ2-1; D remains unclear. Per the germline V gene, CDR1 is SGHTA and CDR2 is FQGNSA. Trimming took 3 bases from V and 1 from J, leaving 13 bases between them. This CDR3 is built from 16 residues. CDR3 loop: CASSLSSFISYNEQFF. As DNA, the CDR3 is TGTGCCAGCAGCTTGAGTAGCTTTATTTCCTACAATGAGCAGTTCTTC.

The chain links TRBV6-5 to TRBJ2-3, with D unresolved. In germline, CDR1 is MNHEY, CDR2 SVGAGI. V was shortened by 7 bases and J by 0 bases, with 14 bases between the two germline ends. The CDR3 sequence is 15 residues long. CDR3 loop: CASTAGPASTDTQYF. CDR3 nucleotide sequence: TGTGCCAGCACGGCAGGTCCCGCTAGCACAGATACGCAGTATTTT.

The CDR3: CASSLEQGAIRSPLHF. The CDR3 DNA reads TGCGCCAGCAGCTTGGAACAGGGGGCGATCCGTTCACCCCTCCACTTT. The rearrangement links TRBV5-1 to TRBJ1-6; the match to TRBD1 covers 9 bases. There are 16 residues in the CDR3. Per the germline V gene, CDR1 is SGHRS and CDR2 is YFSETQ. V trimming: 0 bases; J trimming: 9 bases; junction bases outside the gene matches: 7.

This chain links TRBV11-2 with TRBJ2-1; D remains ambiguous. This CDR3 spans 13 amino acids. The V gene's germline CDR1 is SGHAT and CDR2 FQNNGV. Trimming stripped 1 base from V and 9 bases from J, with 10 bases between. The CDR3 region is CASSLGRIGEQFF. CDR3 DNA sequence: TGTGCCAGCAGCTTAGGCAGGATAGGTGAGCAGTTCTTC.

The gene calls are TRBV10-3 and TRBJ1-1; TRBD1 agrees at 9 bases. Germline values: CDR1 ENHRY, CDR2 SYGVKD. The ends lost 0 bases at V and 6 bases at J; junction bases unmatched: 8. This CDR3 has 16 residues. CDR3 DNA sequence: TGTGCCATCAGTGAGTCCCGGACAGGGGTTGGCTCTGAAGCTTTCTTT. It yields the protein CAISESRTGVGSEAFF.